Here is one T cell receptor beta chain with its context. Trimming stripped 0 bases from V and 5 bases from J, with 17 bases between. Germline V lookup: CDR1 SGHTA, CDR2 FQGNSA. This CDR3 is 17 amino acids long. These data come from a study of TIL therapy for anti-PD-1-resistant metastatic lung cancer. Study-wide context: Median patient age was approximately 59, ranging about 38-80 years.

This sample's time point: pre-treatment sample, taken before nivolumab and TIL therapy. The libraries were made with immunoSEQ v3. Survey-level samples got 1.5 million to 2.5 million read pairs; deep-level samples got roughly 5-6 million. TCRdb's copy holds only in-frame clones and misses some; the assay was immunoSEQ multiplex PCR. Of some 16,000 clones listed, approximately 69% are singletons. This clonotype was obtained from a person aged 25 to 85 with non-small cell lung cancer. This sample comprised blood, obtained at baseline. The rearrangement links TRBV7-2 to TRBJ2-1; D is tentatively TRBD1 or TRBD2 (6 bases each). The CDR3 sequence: CASSLASGGIVHNEQFF. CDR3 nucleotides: TGTGCCAGCAGCTTAGCTTCCGGGGGCATAGTGCACAATGAGCAGTTCTTC.